Below, one T cell receptor beta chain is given with its context. Its antigen is still unknown. These data originate in a study of cytomegalovirus exposure and HLA in healthy donors. Whole-study results and caveats: Sequencing likely produced, as an artifact, a cluster of highly shared sequence variants.

Primers included in the PCR were 60 Vbeta and 13 Jbeta primers. Study processing details: An analysis performed later counted around 80 million unique TCR beta chains (roughly 11 million of them shared). Only in-frame clones appear in the TCRdb table, and some are missing; sequencing was by immunoSEQ multiplex PCR. Clonal size and the V and J genes are those of that table, whereas D and trimming came from the DNA. The sample lists some 150,000 clones; roughly 65% were seen once. Sample: PBMCs. This TCR derives from a man in his sixties in good health and CMV-seronegative.

The CDR3 protein is CASSPGQASSGNTIYF. CDR3 nucleotide sequence: TGCGCCAGCAGCCCGGGACAGGCCTCCTCTGGAAACACCATATATTTT. The chain combines TRBV5-1 with TRBJ1-3, with 8 positions matching TRBD1. The V segment lost 4 bases and the J segment 0 bases; nucleotides outside the gene matches: 6. Germline values: CDR1 SGHRS, CDR2 YFSETQ. The CDR3 length is 16 residues.